This is a list of T cell receptor beta chains from one sample in a study of blood T cell repertoires in COVID-19. The protocol was immunoSEQ multiplex PCR, while the TCRdb copy is restricted to in-frame clones and leaves out a portion. The sample yields around 250,000 clones, roughly nine tenths seen once. The sequenced sample consisted of peripheral blood. The source of these receptors is a man aged 35 to 55 with active or convalescent COVID-19. Both conserved end residues are part of each CDR3. The order of the fields is J gene, clone size, V gene, D gene, CDR3 DNA, CDR3 protein. D genes are given only for firm matches. Part of the rows lack a size; the others show once, few, many or a class for expanded clones.

TRBJ1-5 . TRBV28 . TGTGCCAGCAAACCTGGCGGAGTGGGGCACCATTATTTCTCCAATCAGCCCCAGCATTTT CASKPGGVGHHYFSNQPQHF
TRBJ2-3 . TRBV24-1 TRBD2 TGTGCCACCAGTGATACACAAGCGGGAAATACGCAGTATTTT CATSDTQAGNTQYF
TRBJ1-2 . TRBV2 . TGTGCCAGCAGTGGCCTACAGGGTAAAAACTATGGCTACACCTTC CASSGLQGKNYGYTF
TRBJ1-2 . TRBV7-9 . TGTGCCAGTGGCGGGGGGTCCCACTATGGCTACACCTTC CASGGGSHYGYTF
TRBJ1-5 . TRBV27 TRBD1 TGTGCCAGCAGTTTGCTGGGACAGAGAGATCAGCCCCAGCATTTT CASSLLGQRDQPQHF
TRBJ1-2 . TRBV29-1 TRBD1 TGCAGCGTCTACAGGGGGGCTAACTATGGCTACACCTTC CSVYRGANYGYTF
TRBJ2-1 . TRBV7-2 TRBD2 TGTGCCAGCAGCTTGGCTAGCGGGGGGGAGCAGTTCTTC CASSLASGGEQFF
TRBJ2-7 once TRBV4-1 TRBD2 TGCGCCAGCAGCCTCCGGGAGGGGAGCCCCCCCTACGAGCAGTACTTC CASSLREGSPPYEQYF
TRBJ2-5 . TRBV7-2 . TGTGCCAGCAGCGAAGGGGGGGCCCAAGAGACCCAGTACTTC CASSEGGAQETQYF
TRBJ2-3 . TRBV13 . TGTGCCAGCAGCTTAGGTATCACAGATACGCAGTATTTT CASSLGITDTQYF
TRBJ1-1 . TRBV13 . TGTGCCAGCAGCTTTTATGACACGCTGAACACTGAAGCTTTCTTT CASSFYDTLNTEAFF
TRBJ1-4 . TRBV6-5 . TGTGCCAGCAGTTACTCGGCAGCGATGAATGAAAAACTGTTTTTT CASSYSAAMNEKLFF
TRBJ1-5 few TRBV5-4 . TGTGCCAGCAGCCCGGCCTCCGAGGGGCCCCAGCATTTT CASSPASEGPQHF
TRBJ2-3 . TRBV9 TRBD1 TGTGCCAGCAGCACACAGGGGACAGATACGCAGTATTTT CASSTQGTDTQYF
TRBJ1-6 . TRBV5-6 . TGTGCCAGCAGCTTGTGGAGATCTAATAATTCACCCCTCCACTTT CASSLWRSNNSPLHF
TRBJ1-2 . TRBV5-1 TRBD1 TGCGCCAGCAGCTCCCAGGACAGGGGCGGCTACACCTTC CASSSQDRGGYTF
TRBJ1-2 . TRBV15 TRBD1 TGTGCCACCAGCTCCAAGGGGGCGGTATATGGCTACACCTTC CATSSKGAVYGYTF
TRBJ1-6 . TRBV28 TRBD1 TGTGCCAGTATGCCCAGGGGGAAGGGCAATTCACCCCTCCACTTT CASMPRGKGNSPLHF
TRBJ1-5 . TRBV24-1 TRBD1 TGTGCCACCAGTGATTTAGTACCCCAGGACAGGGGTTCGGGCAATCAGCCCCAGCATTTT CATSDLVPQDRGSGNQPQHF
TRBJ2-1 . TRBV6-5 TRBD2 TGTGCCAGCAAAAAAGAGGGACTAGGAATCGAGCAGTTCTTC CASKKEGLGIEQFF
TRBJ2-1 . TRBV21-1 . TGTGCCAGCAGCATGAGGGGTGAGGGACTAGCGAACTACAATGAGCAGTTCTTC CASSMRGEGLANYNEQFF
TRBJ2-5 . TRBV20-1 TRBD1 TGCAGTGCTTGGACAGGGAAGACCCAGTACTTC CSAWTGKTQYF
TRBJ2-4 once TRBV28 TRBD1 TGTGCCAGCAGACTCAACTTGGACAGGCGGCTGCAAATTCAGTACTTC CASRLNLDRRLQIQYF
TRBJ2-7 . TRBV2 TRBD1 TGTGCCAGCAGACAGGGGACCTACGAGCAGTACTTC CASRQGTYEQYF
TRBJ2-7 . TRBV10-1 . TGCGCCAGCAGCGAAGGGGACTCCTACGAGCAGTACTTC CASSEGDSYEQYF
TRBJ1-1 once TRBV28 . TGTGCCAGCAGTTTATGGGGCGCGGGAACTGAAGCTTTCTTT CASSLWGAGTEAFF
TRBJ2-7 . TRBV5-4 . TGTGCCAGCAGCTCCTACAGGGCGCGGAACGAGCAGTACTTC CASSSYRARNEQYF
TRBJ1-2 few TRBV6-5 . TGTGCCAGCAGTTACTCTAAGGAGGCCTATGGCTACACCTTC CASSYSKEAYGYTF
TRBJ1-1 . TRBV12-3/TRBV12-4 . TGTGCCAGCAGTCCTTGGAACACTGAAGCTTTCTTT CASSPWNTEAFF
TRBJ2-3 . TRBV4-2 TRBD2 TGTGCCAGCAGCCCCAAAATAGCGGGTAAGAGCACAGATACGCAGTATTTT CASSPKIAGKSTDTQYF
TRBJ2-3 . TRBV12-5 . TGTGCTAGTGGTTCCCACCCACACACAGATACGCAGTATTTT CASGSHPHTDTQYF
TRBJ1-2 . TRBV29-1 . TGCAGCACGGACGGTACCGATGGCTACACCTTC CSTDGTDGYTF
TRBJ1-5 once TRBV5-4 TRBD1 TGTGCCAGCCCTACCCCTGGGACAGCCTTT CASPTPGTAF
TRBJ2-7 . TRBV10-2 . TGCGCCAGCAGTGAGTCCGGGGTCCGCTCCTACGAGCAGTACTTC CASSESGVRSYEQYF
TRBJ1-2 . TRBV7-2 . TGTGCCACCTTACTCGGGGTTGGCTACACCTTC CATLLGVGYTF
TRBJ2-7 . TRBV12-3/TRBV12-4 . TGTGCCAGCAGTTTAACGGGAGACTACGAGCAGTACTTC CASSLTGDYEQYF
TRBJ1-2 . TRBV6-1 . TGTGCCAGCAGTGAAGAGCTGGTGGCAGGGGTCGGTGGCTACACCTTC CASSEELVAGVGGYTF
TRBJ2-2 . TRBV29-1 TRBD2 TGCAGCGTTGAAGAGACTAGGACTAGCGGGAGGGGCGGGGAGCTGTTTTTT CSVEETRTSGRGGELFF
TRBJ1-2 few TRBV5-1 TRBD1 TGCGCCAGCAGCCCTCCCGGGACAGGCCGGGGCTCTAATGGCTACACCTTC CASSPPGTGRGSNGYTF
TRBJ2-1 once TRBV11-3 TRBD2 TGTGCCGGATCTGCGGGAGCGGGCAATGAGCAGTTCTTC CAGSAGAGNEQFF